This TCR beta chain was sequenced for a study of T cell responses to AZD1222 COVID-19 vaccine. General study points: Per reports, nearly half of all spike-specific TCRs target regions that are unmutated in variants.

The CDR3 sequence is 14 residues long. Germline V lookup: CDR1 GTSNPN, CDR2 SVGIG (reference sequence). Trimming pared 4 bases from V and 0 bases from J, leaving 13 bases between. The repertoire was sequenced with immunoSEQ multiplex PCR; TCRdb's copy has only in-frame clones and lacks some. The repertoire holds about 80,000 clones, 70% to 90% seen once, with more than 3% in the top ten. As concerns this clone: Its antigen is as yet unknown.

The material sequenced was peripheral blood, taken 28 days after the second AZD1222 dose. The rearrangement links TRBV30 to TRBJ2-7, with a tentative D call TRBD2 (6 bases). The receptor was derived from an adult who received the AZD1222 COVID-19 vaccine. CDR3 bases: TGTGCCTGGAAAAGGGACTCGTACTCCTACGAGCAGTACTTC. It encodes CAWKRDSYSYEQYF.